This T cell receptor beta chain was recovered during a study of control samples from healthy donors and cancer patients. Assay used: immunoSEQ multiplex PCR; TCRdb lists only in-frame clones, some missing. The table shows roughly 86,000 clones, with less than 95% occurring only once. V was clipped by 1 base and J by 5 bases, with 8 bases between them. Germline CDR1 and CDR2: MNHEY and SVGAGI. The CDR3 runs to 14 residues. The sequence derives from a woman under 30 in good health. Sequencing used blood. The V call is TRBV6-5, the J call TRBJ1-4; D unclear. The CDR3 here is CASSYWRGNEKLFF. Here the CDR3 DNA reads TGTGCCAGCAGTTACTGGCGCGGGAATGAAAAACTGTTTTTT.